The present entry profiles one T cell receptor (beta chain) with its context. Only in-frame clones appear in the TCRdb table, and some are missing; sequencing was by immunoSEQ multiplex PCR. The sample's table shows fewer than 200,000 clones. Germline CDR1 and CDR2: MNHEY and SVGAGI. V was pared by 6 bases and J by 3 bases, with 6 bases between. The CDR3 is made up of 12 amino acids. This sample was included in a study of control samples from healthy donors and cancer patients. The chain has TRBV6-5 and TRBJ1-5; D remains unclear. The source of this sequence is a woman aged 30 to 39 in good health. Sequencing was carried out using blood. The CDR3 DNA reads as TGTGCCAGCAGCGGGCCCAATCAGCCCCAGCATTTT. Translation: CASSGPNQPQHF.